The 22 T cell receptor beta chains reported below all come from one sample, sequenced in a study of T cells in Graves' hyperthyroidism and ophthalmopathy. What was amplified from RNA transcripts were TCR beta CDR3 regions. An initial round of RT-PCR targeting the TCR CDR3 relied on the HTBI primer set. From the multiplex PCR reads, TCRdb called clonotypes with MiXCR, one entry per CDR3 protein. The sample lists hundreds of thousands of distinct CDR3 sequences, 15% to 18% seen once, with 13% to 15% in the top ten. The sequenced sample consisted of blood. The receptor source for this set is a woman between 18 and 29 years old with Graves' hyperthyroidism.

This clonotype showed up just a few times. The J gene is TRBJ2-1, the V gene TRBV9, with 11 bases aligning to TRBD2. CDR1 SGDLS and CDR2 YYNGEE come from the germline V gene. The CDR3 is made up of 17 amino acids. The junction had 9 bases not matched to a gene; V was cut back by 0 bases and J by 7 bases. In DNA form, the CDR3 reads TGTGCCAGCAGCGTAGAGGGACTAGCGGACCTTTTGAATGAGCAGTTCTTC. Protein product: CASSVEGLADLLNEQFF. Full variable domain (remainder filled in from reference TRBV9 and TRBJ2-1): DSGVTQTPKHLITATGQRVTLRCSPRSGDLSVYWYQQSLDQGLQFLIQYYNGEERAKGNILERFSAQQFPDLHSELNLSSLELGDSALYFCASSVEGLADLLNEQFFGPGTRLTVL.

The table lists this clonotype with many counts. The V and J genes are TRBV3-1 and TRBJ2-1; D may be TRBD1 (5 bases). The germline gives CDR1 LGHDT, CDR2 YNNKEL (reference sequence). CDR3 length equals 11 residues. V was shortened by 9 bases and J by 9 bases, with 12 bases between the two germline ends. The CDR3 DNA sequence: TGTGCCAGTTACCAGGGTAGTGAGCAGTTCTTC. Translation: CASYQGSEQFF.

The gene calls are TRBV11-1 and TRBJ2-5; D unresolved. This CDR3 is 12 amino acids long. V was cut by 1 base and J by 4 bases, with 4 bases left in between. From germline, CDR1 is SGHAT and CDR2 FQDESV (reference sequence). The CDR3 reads CASSLGIETQYF. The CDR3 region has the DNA TGTGCCAGCAGCTTAGGTATAGAGACCCAGTACTTC.

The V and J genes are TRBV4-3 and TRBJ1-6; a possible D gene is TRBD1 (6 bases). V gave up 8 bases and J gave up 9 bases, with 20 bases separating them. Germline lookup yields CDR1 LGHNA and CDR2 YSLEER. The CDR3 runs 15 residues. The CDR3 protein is CASRRGTQQGSPLHF. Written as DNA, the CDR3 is TGCGCCAGCCGGAGGGGGACCCAGCAGGGTTCACCCCTCCACTTT.

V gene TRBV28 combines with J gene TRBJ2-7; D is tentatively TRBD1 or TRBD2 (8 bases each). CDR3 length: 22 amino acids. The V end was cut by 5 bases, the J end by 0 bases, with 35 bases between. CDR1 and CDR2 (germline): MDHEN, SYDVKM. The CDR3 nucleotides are TGTGCCAGCAGTACCGCGGACAGGGTTCTAGCGGGCGGATCTCCCAGCTCCTACGAGCAGTACTTC. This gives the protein CASSTADRVLAGGSPSSYEQYF.

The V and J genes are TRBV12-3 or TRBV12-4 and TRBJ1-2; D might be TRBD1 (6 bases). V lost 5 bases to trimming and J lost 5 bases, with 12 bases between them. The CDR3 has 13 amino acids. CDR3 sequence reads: CASSEDRRYGYTF. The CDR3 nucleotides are TGTGCCAGCAGTGAGGACAGAAGATATGGCTACACCTTC.

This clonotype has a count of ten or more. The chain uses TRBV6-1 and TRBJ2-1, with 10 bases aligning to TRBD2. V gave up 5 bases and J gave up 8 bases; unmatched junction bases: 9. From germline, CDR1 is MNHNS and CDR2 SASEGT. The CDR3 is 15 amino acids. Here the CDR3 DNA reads TGTGCCAGCAGTATGACTAGCGGGCCGAGGGATGAGCAGTTCTTC. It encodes CASSMTSGPRDEQFF.

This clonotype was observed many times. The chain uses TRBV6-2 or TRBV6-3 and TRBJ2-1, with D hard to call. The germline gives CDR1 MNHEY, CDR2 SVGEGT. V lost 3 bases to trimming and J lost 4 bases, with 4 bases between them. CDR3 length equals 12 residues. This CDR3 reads CASSYSYNEQFF. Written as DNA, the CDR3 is TGTGCCAGCAGTTATTCTTACAATGAGCAGTTCTTC.

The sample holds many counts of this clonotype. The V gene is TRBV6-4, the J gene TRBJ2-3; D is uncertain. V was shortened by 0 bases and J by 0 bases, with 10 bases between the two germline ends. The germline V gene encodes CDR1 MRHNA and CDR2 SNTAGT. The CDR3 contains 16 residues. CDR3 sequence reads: CASSDSSFGSTDTQYF. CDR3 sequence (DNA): TGTGCCAGCAGTGACTCTAGCTTCGGAAGCACAGATACGCAGTATTTT.

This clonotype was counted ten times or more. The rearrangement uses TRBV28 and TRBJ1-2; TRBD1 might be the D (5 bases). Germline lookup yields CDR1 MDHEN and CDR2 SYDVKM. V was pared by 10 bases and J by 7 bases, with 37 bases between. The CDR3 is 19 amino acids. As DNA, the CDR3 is TGTGCCATCAAGAAAGGCAGGAGCTCTTGGGGGTTTGGAACGGTTGGCTACACCTTC. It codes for CAIKKGRSSWGFGTVGYTF.

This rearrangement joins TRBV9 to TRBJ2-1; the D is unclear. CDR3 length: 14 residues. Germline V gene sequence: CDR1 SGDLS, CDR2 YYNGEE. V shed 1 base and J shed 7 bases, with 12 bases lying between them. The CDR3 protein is CASSVLPGLNEQFF. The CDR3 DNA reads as TGTGCCAGCAGCGTACTCCCCGGGCTGAATGAGCAGTTCTTC.

In DNA, the CDR3 is TGTGCCAGCAGTCCCTGGGGGGGCGGGAGTCGGTTGAATGAGCAGTTCTTC. Encoded protein: CASSPWGGGSRLNEQFF. V and J are TRBV27 and TRBJ2-1; perhaps TRBD2 as D (7 bases). V lost 5 bases and J lost 7, with 24 bases in between. Per the germline V gene, CDR1 is MNHEY and CDR2 is SMNVEV (reference sequence). The CDR3 covers 17 residues.

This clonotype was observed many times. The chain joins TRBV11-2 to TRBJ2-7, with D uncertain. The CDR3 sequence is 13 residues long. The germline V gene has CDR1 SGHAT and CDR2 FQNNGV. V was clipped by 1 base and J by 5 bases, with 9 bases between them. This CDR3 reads CASSLGPWNEQYF. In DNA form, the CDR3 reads TGTGCCAGCAGCTTAGGACCCTGGAACGAGCAGTACTTC.

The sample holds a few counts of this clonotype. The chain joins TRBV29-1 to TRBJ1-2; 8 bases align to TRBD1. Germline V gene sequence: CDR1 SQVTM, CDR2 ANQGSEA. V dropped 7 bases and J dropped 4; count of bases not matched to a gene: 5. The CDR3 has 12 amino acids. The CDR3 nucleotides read TGCAGCGGGGAAACAGGGGGCTATGGCTACACCTTC. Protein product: CSGETGGYGYTF.

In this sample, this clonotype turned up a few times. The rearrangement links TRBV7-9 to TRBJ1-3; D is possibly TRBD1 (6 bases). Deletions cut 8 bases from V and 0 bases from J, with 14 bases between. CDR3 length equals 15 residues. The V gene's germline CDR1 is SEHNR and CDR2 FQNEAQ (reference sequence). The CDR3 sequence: CASPTDRISGNTIYF. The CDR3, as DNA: TGTGCCAGCCCTACCGACAGGATCTCTGGAAACACCATATATTTT. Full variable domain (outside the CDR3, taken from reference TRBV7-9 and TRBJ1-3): DTGVSQNPRHKITKRGQNVTFRCDPISEHNRLYWYRQTLGQGPEFLTYFQNEAQLEKSRLLSDRFSAERPKGSFSTLEIQRTEQGDSAMYLCASPTDRISGNTIYFGEGSWLTVV.

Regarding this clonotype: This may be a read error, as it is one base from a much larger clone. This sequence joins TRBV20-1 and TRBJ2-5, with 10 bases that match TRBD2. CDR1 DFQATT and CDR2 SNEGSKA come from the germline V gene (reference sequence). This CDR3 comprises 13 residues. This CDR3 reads CSASRTSGETQCF. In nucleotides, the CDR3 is TGCAGTGCTAGTCGGACTAGCGGAGAGACCCAGTGCTTC.

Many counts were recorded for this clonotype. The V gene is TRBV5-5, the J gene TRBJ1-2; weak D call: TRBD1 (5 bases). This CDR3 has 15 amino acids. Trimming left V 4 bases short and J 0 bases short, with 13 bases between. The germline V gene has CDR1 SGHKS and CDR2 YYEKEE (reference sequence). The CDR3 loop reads CASSEETDANYGYTF. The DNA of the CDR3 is TGTGCCAGCAGCGAAGAGACAGACGCTAACTATGGCTACACCTTC.

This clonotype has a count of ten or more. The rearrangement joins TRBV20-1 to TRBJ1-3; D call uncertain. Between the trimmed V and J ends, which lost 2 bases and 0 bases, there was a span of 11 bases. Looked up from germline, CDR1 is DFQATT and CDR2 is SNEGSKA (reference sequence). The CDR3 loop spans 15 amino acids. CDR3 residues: CSARQVPFSGNTIYF. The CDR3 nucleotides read TGCAGTGCTAGACAGGTACCCTTCTCTGGAAACACCATATATTTT.

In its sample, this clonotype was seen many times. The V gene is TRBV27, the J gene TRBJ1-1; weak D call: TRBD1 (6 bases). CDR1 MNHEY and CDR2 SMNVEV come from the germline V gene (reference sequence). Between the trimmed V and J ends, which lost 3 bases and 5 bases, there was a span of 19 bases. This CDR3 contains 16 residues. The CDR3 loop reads CASSFRTATLRTEAFF. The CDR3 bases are TGTGCCAGCAGTTTTCGGACAGCTACCCTGCGGACTGAAGCTTTCTTT.

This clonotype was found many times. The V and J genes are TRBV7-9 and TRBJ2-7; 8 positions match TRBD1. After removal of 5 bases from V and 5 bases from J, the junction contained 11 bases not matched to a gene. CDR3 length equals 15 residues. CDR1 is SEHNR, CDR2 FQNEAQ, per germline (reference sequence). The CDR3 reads CASSPPGQAYHEQYF. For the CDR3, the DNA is TGTGCCAGCAGCCCCCCGGGACAGGCCTACCACGAGCAGTACTTC. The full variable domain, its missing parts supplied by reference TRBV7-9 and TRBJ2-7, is DTGVSQNPRHKITKRGQNVTFRCDPISEHNRLYWYRQTLGQGPEFLTYFQNEAQLEKSRLLSDRFSAERPKGSFSTLEIQRTEQGDSAMYLCASSPPGQAYHEQYFGPGTRLTVT.

In DNA, the CDR3 is TGCAGTGCTAGTTGGGGACGGGGCTACACCTTC. Its translation is CSASWGRGYTF. The V gene is TRBV20-1, the J gene TRBJ1-2; the D gene is possibly TRBD1 (5 bases). Trimming shortened V by 3 bases and J by 8 bases, and 10 bases separated the two germline ends. The CDR3 extends over 11 amino acids. Germline CDR1 DFQATT, CDR2 SNEGSKA (reference sequence).

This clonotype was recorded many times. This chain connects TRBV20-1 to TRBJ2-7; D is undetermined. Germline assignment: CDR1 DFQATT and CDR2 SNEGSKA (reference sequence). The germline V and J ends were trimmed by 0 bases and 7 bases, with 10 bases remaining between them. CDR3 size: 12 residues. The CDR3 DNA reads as TGCAGTGCTAGAGATCTTGGCGGTGAGCAGTACTTC. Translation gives CSARDLGGEQYF.